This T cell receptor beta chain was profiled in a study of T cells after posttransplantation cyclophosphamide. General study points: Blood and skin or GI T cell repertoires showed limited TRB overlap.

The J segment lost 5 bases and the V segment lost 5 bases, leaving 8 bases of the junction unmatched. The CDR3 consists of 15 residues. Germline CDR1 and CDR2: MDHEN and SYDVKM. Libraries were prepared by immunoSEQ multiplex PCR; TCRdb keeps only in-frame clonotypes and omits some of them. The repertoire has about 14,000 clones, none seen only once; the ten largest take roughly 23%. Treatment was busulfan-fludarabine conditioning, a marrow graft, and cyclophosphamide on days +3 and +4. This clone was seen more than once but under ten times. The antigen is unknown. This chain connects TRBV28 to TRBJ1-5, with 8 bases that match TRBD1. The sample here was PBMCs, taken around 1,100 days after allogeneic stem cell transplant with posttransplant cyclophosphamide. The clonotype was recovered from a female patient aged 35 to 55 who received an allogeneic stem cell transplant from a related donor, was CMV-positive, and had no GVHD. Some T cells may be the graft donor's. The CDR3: CASSPRTGWHQPQHF. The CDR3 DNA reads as TGTGCCAGCAGTCCCCGGACAGGGTGGCATCAGCCCCAGCATTTT.